This T cell receptor (beta chain) was sequenced during a study of shared clonotypes between healthy human individuals. General study points: Sequencing of the sorted subsets was shown by rarefaction to be incomplete despite large depth. A handful of donors showed sharing of about 4.6% of naive CD4 clonotypes.

With regard to this clone: Antigen: not known.

Germline V CDR1 and CDR2: SGHRS, YFSETQ. V was trimmed by 4 bases and J by 8 bases, leaving 10 bases between them. The CDR3 sequence is 13 residues long. Data came from immunoSEQ multiplex PCR; TCRdb stores just in-frame clones and leaves some out. The sample lists a few million clones; approximately 95% were seen once. Division of CD4+ cells produced a CD45RA+ naive subset and a CD45RA-negative memory subset. Input material: naive CD4+ T cells from PBMCs. Subset given: CD45RA+ positively selected. This chain uses TRBV5-1 with TRBJ1-6, with unresolved D. This sequence originates from a man aged 18 to 35 in good health. Some clones in this sample may be carry-over from other donors' samples. The CDR3 protein is CASSETWDSPLHF. CDR3 DNA: TGCGCCAGCAGCGAAACTTGGGATTCACCCCTCCACTTT.